The present T cell receptor (beta chain) was sequenced within a study of cytomegalovirus exposure and HLA in healthy donors. The CDR3 is 14 amino acids. Germline V gives CDR1 MRHNA, CDR2 SNTAGT. The V gene end was trimmed by 9 bases and the J gene end by 3 bases; junction bases not matched to a gene: 4. Both 60 Vbeta primers and 13 Jbeta primers went into the PCR. Here immunoSEQ multiplex PCR was the method, and the copy in TCRdb shows in-frame clones only, minus some. The sample consists of 100,000 or so clones, roughly 79% of them appearing once. The rearrangement uses TRBV6-4 and TRBJ2-2; TRBD1 matches 10 bases. Sequencing was performed on PBMCs. This sequence was found in a man in his forties in good health and CMV-seronegative. The CDR3 sequence is CARRQGADTGELFF. The CDR3 region has the DNA TGTGCCAGACGACAGGGGGCTGACACCGGGGAGCTGTTTTTT.